The 18 T cell receptor beta chains listed next were all sequenced from one sample in a study of T cells in Graves' hyperthyroidism and ophthalmopathy. RNA transcripts were the template for amplifying TCR beta CDR3 regions. Initially, a first-round RT-PCR of the TCR CDR3 employed the HTBI primer set. TCRdb re-called the multiplex PCR reads through MiXCR, storing one row per CDR3 protein. This table has a few hundred thousand distinct CDR3 sequences, nearly 15% appearing once. What was sequenced was blood. These receptors were obtained from a woman aged 45-59 years with Graves' hyperthyroidism that later progressed to Graves' ophthalmopathy.

The table lists this clonotype with many counts. The chain couples TRBV6-1 to TRBJ2-2, with D tentatively TRBD1 or TRBD2 (5 bases each). The germline CDR1 and CDR2 sequences are MNHNS and SASEGT. This CDR3 comprises 13 residues. The germline V and J ends were trimmed by 7 bases and 7 bases, with 13 bases remaining between them. Here the CDR3 reads CASNWDRVGELFF. The CDR3 nucleotides read TGTGCCAGCAACTGGGACCGAGTCGGGGAGCTGTTTTTT.

In its sample, this clonotype was seen many times. The chain couples TRBV5-1 to TRBJ2-1; D may correspond to TRBD1 or TRBD2 (5 bases each). The CDR3 is 15 amino acids. CDR1 is SGHRS, CDR2 YFSETQ, per germline. V was clipped by 0 bases and J by 3 bases, with 10 bases between them. In nucleotides, the CDR3 is TGCGCCAGCAGCTTGGTGGTGGGGGTCTACAATGAGCAGTTCTTC. Its protein is CASSLVVGVYNEQFF.

This clonotype was detected ten times or more. This chain links TRBV28 with TRBJ2-6, with D perhaps matching TRBD2 (6 bases). In germline, CDR1 is MDHEN, CDR2 SYDVKM. V was cut by 7 bases and J by 0 bases, with 19 bases left in between. The CDR3 runs 18 residues. The CDR3 sequence: CASKDGGRRSSGANVLTF. CDR3 in DNA: TGTGCCAGCAAGGACGGTGGGAGGCGGTCCTCTGGGGCCAACGTCCTGACTTTC. The full variable domain, its missing parts supplied by reference TRBV28 and TRBJ2-6, is DVKVTQSSRYLVKRTGEKVFLECVQDMDHENMFWYRQDPGLGLRLIYFSYDVKMKEKGDIPEGYSVSREKKERFSLILESASTNQTSMYLCASKDGGRRSSGANVLTFGAGSRLTVL.

This clonotype has at least ten counts. The chain carries TRBV10-3 and TRBJ1-1; TRBD1 matches 8 bases. In germline, CDR1 is ENHRY, CDR2 SYGVKD. Germline trimming cut 5 bases from V and 0 bases from J; bases unmatched to any gene: 2. The CDR3 extends over 14 amino acids. The CDR3 nucleotides read TGTGCCATCAGTAACAGGGGGATGAACACTGAAGCTTTCTTT. Its translation: CAISNRGMNTEAFF.

The gene calls are TRBV5-4 and TRBJ2-7; D tentatively fits TRBD1 or TRBD2 (5 bases each). The CDR3 is 16 residues long. CDR1 SGHNT and CDR2 YYREEE come from the germline V gene (reference sequence). Deletions cut 3 bases from V and 2 bases from J, with 18 bases between. The CDR3 is CASSSSGAGMTYEQYF. The CDR3 DNA reads as TGTGCCAGCAGCTCGTCCGGGGCAGGGATGACCTACGAGCAGTACTTC.

There are many counts of this clonotype. V gene TRBV20-1 combines with J gene TRBJ2-1, with 8 bases identical to TRBD2. Germline lookup yields CDR1 DFQATT and CDR2 SNEGSKA (reference sequence). The CDR3 totals 18 residues. Unmatched junction bases numbered 21, after V lost 3 bases and J lost 8 bases. This CDR3 reads CSARYPLAGIIPPDEQFF. The CDR3 DNA follows: TGCAGTGCTAGGTACCCCCTAGCGGGCATAATCCCCCCAGATGAGCAGTTCTTC.

The chain joins TRBV6-1 to TRBJ1-3, with D possibly TRBD1 on 5 matching bases. The CDR3 totals 12 residues. V was cut by 11 bases and J by 0 bases, with 8 bases left in between. Germline lookup yields CDR1 MNHNS and CDR2 SASEGT. CDR3 sequence reads: CASGYSGNTIYF. CDR3 bases: TGTGCCTCAGGGTACTCTGGAAACACCATATATTTT.

This clonotype appeared many times. The chain employs TRBV6-1 and TRBJ1-1; tentative D call: TRBD1 (6 bases). This CDR3 has 13 residues. Germline values: CDR1 MNHNS, CDR2 SASEGT. Trimming took off 4 bases at V and 5 bases at J, with 11 bases between the two ends. CDR3: CASSVNRETEAFF. The CDR3 nucleotides read TGTGCCAGCAGTGTAAACAGGGAAACTGAAGCTTTCTTT.

The rearrangement joins TRBV24-1 to TRBJ1-2; TRBD1 agrees at 8 bases. V shed 1 base and J 10 bases; nucleotides not matched to a gene: 10. Germline loops: CDR1 KGHDR, CDR2 SFDVKD. The CDR3 is made up of 15 amino acids. The CDR3 loop reads CATSDLFRGRIFYTF. The CDR3 DNA follows: TGTGCCACCAGTGATTTATTCAGGGGGCGCATCTTCTACACCTTC.

This clonotype was counted at least ten times. The chain is built from TRBV6-1 and TRBJ1-1; D is unresolved. The CDR3 is 13 amino acids. V was cut by 7 bases and J by 2 bases, with 11 bases left in between. Germline assignment: CDR1 MNHNS and CDR2 SASEGT. The CDR3 DNA reads TGTGCCAGCAATGACTGGGGAAACACTGAAGCTTTCTTT. As protein: CASNDWGNTEAFF.

With regard to this clonotype: A clone one base away is much larger, so this may be a read error. This chain connects TRBV12-3 or TRBV12-4 to TRBJ2-2; possibly TRBD1 for D (6 bases). The CDR3 extends over 14 amino acids. Trimming took 6 bases from V and 2 from J, leaving 10 bases between them. CDR3 in DNA: TGTGCCAGCAGCCGGGACATCAACACCGGGGAGCTGTTTTTT. Its translation: CASSRDINTGELFF.

The chain couples TRBV19 to TRBJ2-1; unclear D gene. The germline CDR1 and CDR2 sequences are LNHDA and SQIVND (reference sequence). V lost 3 bases and J lost 5, with 11 bases in between. The CDR3 runs to 14 residues. This CDR3 reads CASSIYKEHNEQFF. The DNA of the CDR3 is TGTGCCAGTAGTATTTACAAGGAGCACAATGAGCAGTTCTTC.

This clonotype was seen only a few times. Being one base from a much bigger clone, this may be a read error. The CDR3 does not close with the conserved phenylalanine or tryptophan, likely indicating a read error. The chain combines TRBV28 with TRBJ2-7; D is possibly TRBD2 (6 bases). The CDR3 has 14 amino acids. Germline V CDR1 and CDR2: MDHEN, SYDVKM. Trimming cost V 8 bases and J 5 bases, with 19 bases left between them. CDR3 in DNA: TGTGCCAGCTCCCCTGGGACTCGGCGGCACGAGCAGTACCTC. Its protein product is CASSPGTRRHEQYL.

This clonotype was seen ten or more times. The chain combines TRBV4-2 with TRBJ1-4; TRBD1 matches at 10 bases. V was clipped by 3 bases and J by 0 bases; unmatched bases: 4. The CDR3 has 17 amino acids. Germline values: CDR1 LGHNA, CDR2 YNFKEQ. This CDR3 is CASSHLGQGTTNEKLFF. CDR3 bases: TGTGCCAGCAGCCACCTGGGACAGGGGACAACTAATGAAAAACTGTTTTTT.

Regarding this clonotype: A single base separates this from a much larger clone, so it may be a read error. The chain couples TRBV3-1 to TRBJ1-6; TRBD1 aligns across 11 bases. Germline lookup yields CDR1 LGHDT and CDR2 YNNKEL (reference sequence). CDR3 size: 18 residues. The CDR3 sequence: CASSQVTGTGGHNSPFHF. CDR3 nucleotides: TGTGCCAGCAGCCAAGTAACCGGGACAGGGGGTCATAATTCACCCTTCCACTTT.

This clonotype was seen a handful of times. This chain connects TRBV18 to TRBJ2-7; 8 nucleotides line up with TRBD1. The CDR3 runs 16 residues. The junction had 11 bases not matched to a gene; V was cut back by 6 bases and J by 1 base. The germline CDR1 and CDR2 sequences are KGHSH and LQKENI. The CDR3 sequence is CASSLIRGQESYEQYF. CDR3 coding DNA: TGTGCCAGCTCTCTTATAAGGGGACAGGAGTCCTACGAGCAGTACTTC.

The count of this clonotype is one. The J gene is TRBJ2-5, the V gene TRBV20-1; 9 nucleotides line up with TRBD2. The trim removed 7 bases at V and 6 bases at J, leaving 9 bases unmatched. The CDR3 covers 13 residues. Germline V CDR1 and CDR2: DFQATT, SNEGSKA (reference sequence). CDR3 DNA: TGCAGTGTTCCGGGACTAGCTTTCCAGACCCAGTACTTC. Residues: CSVPGLAFQTQYF.

The chain combines TRBV10-3 with TRBJ2-4; 8 bases agree with TRBD2. CDR3 length equals 17 residues. The germline CDR1 and CDR2 sequences are ENHRY and SYGVKD. V lost 3 bases and J lost 2; bases outside the gene matches: 9. The CDR3 sequence: CAISEADGRATKNIQYF. DNA of the CDR3: TGTGCCATCAGTGAAGCGGACGGGAGGGCTACCAAAAACATTCAGTACTTC.